The source of this TCR beta chain is a study of blood T cell repertoires in COVID-19. Whole-study context: Collection of acute and convalescent COVID-19 samples took place in the United States, Italy and Spain.

The CDR3 length is 15 residues. V gave up 0 bases and J gave up 5 bases, with 13 bases separating them. The V gene's germline CDR1 is LNHNV and CDR2 YYDKDF (reference sequence). Per the original methods: It was from reference gene primer amplification that nucleated cell counts were estimated. Assay: immunoSEQ multiplex PCR; the TCRdb copy retains only in-frame clones and omits some. V, J and clone size reflect that table, while D and trimming were determined from the DNA. The table has around 120,000 clones, less than 85% seen once. Sequenced: peripheral blood. This clonotype was obtained from a man aged 50 or older with acute or convalescent COVID-19. This sequence joins TRBV15 and TRBJ1-1, with a possible D match to TRBD1 (5 bases). CDR3 nucleotides: TGTGCCACCAGCAGAGATCTGGGGGGTAGGACTGAAGCTTTCTTT. This encodes CATSRDLGGRTEAFF.